This is a list of T cell receptor beta chains from one sample in a study of cytomegalovirus exposure and HLA in healthy donors. The repertoire was sequenced with immunoSEQ multiplex PCR; TCRdb's copy has only in-frame clones and lacks some. The profile shows about 130,000 clones, roughly 75% of them singletons. Sequencing input: PBMCs. Receptor source: a female donor in good health and CMV-seronegative. Both conserved end residues are part of each CDR3. The order of the fields is V gene, clone size, J gene, D gene, CDR3 protein, CDR3 DNA. A D gene is named only where the DNA matches it firmly. Where a row states a size, it is once, few, many or the class of an expanded clone; other rows omit it.

v_call: TRBV5-4
clone_size: few
j_call: TRBJ2-1
d_call: TRBD2
cdr3_aa: CASSQTSGIYNEQFF
cdr3_nt: TGTGCCAGCAGCCAGACTAGCGGGATCTACAATGAGCAGTTCTTC

v_call: TRBV6-6
clone_size: -
j_call: TRBJ1-3
d_call: -
cdr3_aa: CASTDPGRASGNTIYF
cdr3_nt: TGTGCCAGCACCGACCCCGGGAGGGCATCTGGAAACACCATATATTTT

v_call: TRBV7-2
clone_size: -
j_call: TRBJ1-2
d_call: TRBD1
cdr3_aa: CASSLAPTGDGYTF
cdr3_nt: TGTGCCAGCAGCTTAGCGCCGACAGGGGATGGCTACACCTTC

v_call: TRBV7-9
clone_size: -
j_call: TRBJ2-1
d_call: TRBD2
cdr3_aa: CASSKPGTNVRNEQFF
cdr3_nt: TGTGCCAGCAGCAAACCCGGGACTAATGTGAGAAATGAGCAGTTCTTC

v_call: TRBV7-2
clone_size: -
j_call: TRBJ2-4
d_call: TRBD2
cdr3_aa: CASSLGPSGNIQYF
cdr3_nt: TGTGCCAGCAGCTTAGGGCCTAGCGGAAACATTCAGTACTTC

v_call: TRBV5-1
clone_size: few
j_call: TRBJ2-5
d_call: -
cdr3_aa: CASSLELGETQYF
cdr3_nt: TGCGCCAGCAGCTTGGAGCTCGGGGAGACCCAGTACTTC

v_call: TRBV6-1
clone_size: -
j_call: TRBJ2-2
d_call: -
cdr3_aa: CASSRETGNTGELFF
cdr3_nt: TGTGCCAGCAGCCGAGAGACAGGGAACACCGGGGAGCTGTTTTTT

v_call: TRBV7-9
clone_size: -
j_call: TRBJ1-5
d_call: -
cdr3_aa: CSSSLGWALGEPQHF
cdr3_nt: TGTTCCAGCAGCTTAGGGTGGGCTTTAGGGGAGCCCCAGCATTTT

v_call: TRBV11-2
clone_size: -
j_call: TRBJ1-1
d_call: TRBD1
cdr3_aa: CASSLGLTGMNTEAFF
cdr3_nt: TGTGCCAGCAGCTTGGGTTTGACAGGGATGAACACTGAAGCTTTCTTT

v_call: TRBV28
clone_size: few
j_call: TRBJ1-5
d_call: -
cdr3_aa: CASSFIRGPSNQPQHF
cdr3_nt: TGTGCCAGCAGTTTTATCAGGGGCCCGTCCAATCAGCCCCAGCATTTT

v_call: TRBV2
clone_size: -
j_call: TRBJ2-2
d_call: -
cdr3_aa: CASSTGPGELFF
cdr3_nt: TGTGCCAGCAGTACAGGGCCCGGGGAGCTGTTTTTT

v_call: TRBV20-1
clone_size: -
j_call: TRBJ2-1
d_call: TRBD2
cdr3_aa: CSASSSGAQFF
cdr3_nt: TGCAGTGCTAGTTCCAGCGGGGCGCAGTTCTTC

v_call: TRBV19
clone_size: -
j_call: TRBJ2-5
d_call: -
cdr3_aa: CASTGSTRSPQYF
cdr3_nt: TGTGCCAGTACGGGATCAACGCGGAGCCCCCAGTACTTC

v_call: TRBV19
clone_size: -
j_call: TRBJ2-3
d_call: TRBD2
cdr3_aa: CASSARLAGATDTQYF
cdr3_nt: TGTGCCAGTAGCGCCCGTCTAGCGGGGGCCACAGATACGCAGTATTTT

v_call: TRBV4-2
clone_size: once
j_call: TRBJ2-1
d_call: -
cdr3_aa: CASSQDLEPYNEQFF
cdr3_nt: TGTGCCAGCAGCCAAGATTTAGAACCTTACAATGAGCAGTTCTTC

v_call: TRBV5-8
clone_size: -
j_call: TRBJ2-2
d_call: TRBD1
cdr3_aa: CASSFHRGPNTGELFF
cdr3_nt: TGTGCCAGCAGCTTCCACAGGGGCCCTAACACCGGGGAGCTGTTTTTT

v_call: TRBV4-1
clone_size: few
j_call: TRBJ2-1
d_call: TRBD2
cdr3_aa: CASSQDPRGGDPYNEQFF
cdr3_nt: TGCGCCAGCAGCCAAGATCCACGCGGGGGGGATCCTTACAATGAGCAGTTCTTC

v_call: TRBV12-2
clone_size: -
j_call: TRBJ2-1
d_call: -
cdr3_aa: CASRLLSTGGRSYNEQFF
cdr3_nt: TGTGCAAGTCGCTTACTATCGACCGGGGGGCGCTCCTACAATGAGCAGTTCTTC

v_call: TRBV28
clone_size: -
j_call: TRBJ1-1
d_call: -
cdr3_aa: CASSLSLNTEAFF
cdr3_nt: TGTGCCAGCAGTTTATCTTTGAACACTGAAGCTTTCTTT

v_call: TRBV6-1
clone_size: -
j_call: TRBJ1-1
d_call: -
cdr3_aa: CASSGAPGRPNTEAFF
cdr3_nt: TGTGCCAGCAGTGGGGCCCCGGGAAGACCGAACACTGAAGCTTTCTTT

v_call: TRBV7-9
clone_size: -
j_call: TRBJ1-5
d_call: TRBD1
cdr3_aa: CASSYTGDGQPQHF
cdr3_nt: TGTGCCAGCAGCTACACAGGGGACGGTCAGCCCCAGCATTTT

v_call: TRBV10-1
clone_size: -
j_call: TRBJ2-3
d_call: TRBD1
cdr3_aa: CASSDPPGQGSTDTQYF
cdr3_nt: TGCGCCAGCAGTGATCCCCCTGGACAGGGAAGCACAGATACGCAGTATTTT

v_call: TRBV7-9
clone_size: -
j_call: TRBJ1-2
d_call: -
cdr3_aa: CASSLSFRGEGSRGYTF
cdr3_nt: TGTGCCAGCAGCTTATCGTTTAGGGGCGAAGGGTCTCGTGGCTACACCTTC

v_call: TRBV5-6
clone_size: -
j_call: TRBJ2-7
d_call: -
cdr3_aa: CASSSGVGGYEQYF
cdr3_nt: TGTGCCAGCAGCTCTGGAGTTGGTGGATACGAGCAGTACTTC

v_call: TRBV5-1
clone_size: -
j_call: TRBJ2-5
d_call: TRBD1
cdr3_aa: CASSQGGTGVETQYF
cdr3_nt: TGCGCCAGCAGCCAAGGAGGGACAGGGGTAGAGACCCAGTACTTC

v_call: TRBV6-5
clone_size: -
j_call: TRBJ2-7
d_call: -
cdr3_aa: CASSQGLSYEQYF
cdr3_nt: TGTGCCAGCAGTCAGGGACTCTCCTACGAGCAGTACTTC

v_call: TRBV7-8
clone_size: -
j_call: TRBJ2-3
d_call: TRBD1
cdr3_aa: CASSLEQGTRDTQYF
cdr3_nt: TGTGCCAGCAGCTTAGAACAGGGGACGCGGGATACGCAGTATTTT

v_call: TRBV30
clone_size: -
j_call: TRBJ1-1
d_call: -
cdr3_aa: CAWSQGGTEAFF
cdr3_nt: TGTGCCTGGTCCCAAGGGGGCACTGAAGCTTTCTTT

v_call: TRBV10-3
clone_size: -
j_call: TRBJ2-7
d_call: -
cdr3_aa: CAISEKGQQYF
cdr3_nt: TGTGCCATCAGTGAAAAGGGGCAGCAGTACTTC

v_call: TRBV9
clone_size: once
j_call: TRBJ2-1
d_call: TRBD2
cdr3_aa: CASSSDRRTSGSTYNEQFF
cdr3_nt: TGTGCCAGCAGCTCGGACCGCAGGACTAGCGGGAGTACCTACAATGAGCAGTTCTTC